This T cell receptor beta chain came from a study of blood T cell repertoires in COVID-19. Study-level information: Specimens from acute and convalescent COVID-19 originated in the United States, Italy and Spain. Sample material is recorded as cDNA or gDNA derived from T cells, B-cell-depleted T cells, or PBMCs.

Original handling: Reference gene primer amplification gave estimated nucleated cell counts. Measured with immunoSEQ multiplex PCR; TCRdb has only the in-frame clones, and not every one. That table is the source of V, J and clone size, and D and trimming were worked out from the DNA. Among under 130,000 clones listed, about 85% were seen once. V was shortened by 4 bases and J by 1 base, with 6 bases between the two germline ends. The CDR3 extends over 14 amino acids. Germline CDR1 reads SGHKS; CDR2 reads YYEKEE (reference sequence). The count of this clone is one. The chain has TRBV5-5 and TRBJ2-6, with D unresolved. The TCR originated in a human donor in a cohort sampled during active COVID-19. The specimen was peripheral blood. As DNA, the CDR3 is TGTGCCAGCAGCCAGGAATCTGGGGCCAACGTCCTGACTTTC. It specifies CASSQESGANVLTF.